The T cell receptor beta chain described here comes from a study of blood T cell repertoires in COVID-19. About the research overall: COVID-19 samples collected from the United States, Italy and Spain covered acute and convalescent phases.

Profiling relied on immunoSEQ multiplex PCR, and the TCRdb table lists in-frame clones only, not all of them. The data show over 200,000 clones, about 83% seen once. The ends were cut back, 4 bases at V and 4 bases at J, with 17 bases in the middle. The CDR3 consists of 15 residues. Germline values: CDR1 SGDLS, CDR2 YYNGEE. This clone was seen once. The clonotype was recovered from a woman between 50 and 59 years old with acute or convalescent COVID-19. The source material was peripheral blood. This sequence joins TRBV9 and TRBJ1-2; D possibly corresponds to TRBD1 (5 bases). DNA of the CDR3: TGTGCCAGCAGCCACCGCGTCCAGGGTGGCTATGGCTACACCTTC. This codes for CASSHRVQGGYGYTF.